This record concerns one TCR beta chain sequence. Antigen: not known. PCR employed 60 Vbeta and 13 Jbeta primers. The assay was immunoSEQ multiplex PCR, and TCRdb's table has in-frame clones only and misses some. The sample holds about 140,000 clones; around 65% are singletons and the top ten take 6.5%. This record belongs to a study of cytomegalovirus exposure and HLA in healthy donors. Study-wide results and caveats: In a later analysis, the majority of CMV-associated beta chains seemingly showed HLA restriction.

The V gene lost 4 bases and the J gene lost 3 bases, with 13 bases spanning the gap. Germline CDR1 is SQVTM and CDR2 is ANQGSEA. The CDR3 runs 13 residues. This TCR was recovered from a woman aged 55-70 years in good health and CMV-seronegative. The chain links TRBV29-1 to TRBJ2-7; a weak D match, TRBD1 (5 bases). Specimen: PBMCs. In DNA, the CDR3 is TGCAGCGTTGCTGGGCAGGGCTTCTACGAGCAGTACTTC. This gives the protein CSVAGQGFYEQYF.